This T cell receptor beta chain was sequenced in a study of T cell changes during pregnancy in multiple sclerosis. Data came from immunoSEQ multiplex PCR; TCRdb stores just in-frame clones and leaves some out. The sample holds about 51,000 clones, around 90% seen once. The V and J ends lost 0 bases and 2 bases, in that order; junction bases with no gene match: 2. Germline values: CDR1 LGHNA, CDR2 YNFKEQ. CDR3 size: 16 residues. This clone appeared once. The genes are TRBV4-2 and TRBJ1-3; 9 bases are a match to TRBD1. The sequencing used CD8+ T cells from peripheral blood mononuclear cells, collected in the second trimester of pregnancy. The TCR comes from a female donor with multiple sclerosis, enrolled in a pregnancy study. CDR3 sequence (DNA): TGTGCCAGCAGCCAAGAGAGGACAGGGGCTGGAAACACCATATATTTT. Protein sequence: CASSQERTGAGNTIYF.